This is a list of T cell receptor beta chains from one sample in a study of blood T cell repertoires in COVID-19. Produced via immunoSEQ multiplex PCR; TCRdb's table is partial and in-frame only. The repertoire holds some 130,000 clones, with around 87% as singletons. Sequencing input: peripheral blood. Receptor source: a woman in her sixties with acute or convalescent COVID-19. The CDR3 runs from the conserved cysteine through the conserved F or W. A D gene is named only where the DNA matches it firmly. Clone size is not always given. Where it is, it says once, few, many or a class for expanded clones.

cdr3_aa cdr3_nt clone_size v_call d_call j_call
CASSLDQLTVGAFF TGCGCCAGCAGCTTGGATCAACTTACAGTTGGAGCTTTCTTT NA TRBV5-1 NA TRBJ1-1
CASSLRQGANYGYTF TGTGCCAGCAGTTTAAGGCAGGGGGCTAACTATGGCTACACCTTC NA TRBV28 TRBD1 TRBJ1-2
CASTPRRGWGEQFF TGTGCCAGCACCCCCAGACGAGGGTGGGGTGAGCAGTTCTTC NA TRBV14 NA TRBJ2-1
CSVRESAYEQYF TGCAGCGTACGGGAATCGGCCTACGAGCAGTACTTC NA TRBV29-1 NA TRBJ2-7
CASSYSSSLGAQETQYF TGTGCCAGCAGTTACTCGAGTAGTTTGGGGGCCCAAGAGACCCAGTACTTC NA TRBV6-2/TRBV6-3 NA TRBJ2-5
CASSATSGRAGEQFF TGCGCCAGCAGCGCCACTAGCGGGAGGGCAGGTGAGCAGTTCTTC NA TRBV5-1 TRBD2 TRBJ2-1
CAWSLRSGVGYTF TGTGCCTGGAGTCTCAGGTCAGGGGTCGGCTACACCTTC NA TRBV30 NA TRBJ1-2
CASSEPSRGDYGYTF TGTGCCAGCAGTGAGCCCTCCAGGGGGGACTATGGCTACACCTTC NA TRBV6-1 TRBD1 TRBJ1-2
CASSLSSGGLAAYNEQFF TGTGCTAGCAGCTTAAGTTCCGGAGGACTAGCGGCCTACAATGAGCAGTTCTTC NA TRBV7-7 TRBD2 TRBJ2-1
CASSLFQATNEKLFF TGTGCCAGCAGCTTATTCCAGGCTACTAATGAAAAACTGTTTTTT once TRBV7-8 NA TRBJ1-4
CASSTWTSGRAGELFF TGTGCCAGCAGTACCTGGACTAGCGGGAGAGCCGGGGAGCTGTTTTTT NA TRBV28 TRBD2 TRBJ2-2
CSASYMEYYGYTF TGCAGTGCTAGTTACATGGAGTACTATGGCTACACCTTC NA TRBV20-1 NA TRBJ1-2
CASSAALADYGYTF TGTGCCAGCAGTGCGGCCCTGGCGGACTATGGCTACACCTTC few TRBV2 NA TRBJ1-2
CASRTTGNTEAFF TGTGCCAGCAGAACTACCGGGAACACTGAAGCTTTCTTT few TRBV2 NA TRBJ1-1
CASSYEGTGHSGNTIYF TGCGCCAGCAGCTACGAGGGGACAGGCCACTCTGGAAACACCATATATTTT NA TRBV5-1 TRBD1 TRBJ1-3
CASGEDRGLQETQYF TGTGCCAGCGGTGAAGACAGGGGCTTACAAGAGACCCAGTACTTC NA TRBV21-1 NA TRBJ2-5
CATSSYRGYTF TGTGCCACCAGCAGCTATCGCGGCTACACCTTC NA TRBV15 NA TRBJ1-2
CASSSAGPSISSYEQYF TGTGCCAGCAGCTCCGCGGGCCCTAGTATAAGCTCCTACGAGCAGTACTTC NA TRBV7-9 NA TRBJ2-7
CSVEGGRAELPLGYGYTF TGCAGCGTTGAAGGGGGCCGGGCAGAACTACCCCTTGGGTATGGCTACACCTTC NA TRBV29-1 NA TRBJ1-2
CASSLRALTGGAEAFF TGTGCCAGCAGTTTAAGGGCTCTAACGGGGGGGGCTGAAGCTTTCTTT NA TRBV27 NA TRBJ1-1
CATSRDAFGAGQGSPMNTEAFF TGTGCCACCAGCAGAGACGCTTTTGGGGCAGGGCAAGGATCTCCCATGAACACTGAAGCTTTCTTT NA TRBV15 NA TRBJ1-1
CASSPSWGEPPLHF TGCGCCAGCAGCCCCTCTTGGGGGGAGCCACCCCTCCACTTT NA TRBV5-1 NA TRBJ1-6
CASSPQSGNSYEQYF TGTGCCAGCAGCCCCCAAAGCGGAAATTCCTACGAGCAGTACTTC NA TRBV9 NA TRBJ2-7
CASSVAGVHTEAFF TGTGCCAGCAGCGTAGCGGGGGTCCACACTGAAGCTTTCTTT NA TRBV9 NA TRBJ1-1
CASTTTSATGELFF TGTGCCAGCACAACGACTAGCGCTACCGGGGAGCTGTTTTTT few TRBV2 TRBD2 TRBJ2-2
CASSPGGQSQPQHF TGTGCCAGCAGTCCTGGGGGACAGTCTCAGCCCCAGCATTTT NA TRBV28 TRBD1 TRBJ1-5
CASSIELYNEQFF TGTGCCAGTAGTATAGAACTGTACAATGAGCAGTTCTTC NA TRBV19 NA TRBJ2-1
CASSRQAGNTEAFF TGTGCCAGCAGTAGGCAGGCAGGGAACACTGAAGCTTTCTTT NA TRBV6-5 NA TRBJ1-1
CASSPPGGYGYTF TGTGCCAGCTCACCACCGGGAGGATATGGCTACACCTTC NA TRBV18 NA TRBJ1-2
CSASVGQISEKLFF TGCAGTGCTAGTGTGGGACAGATCTCTGAAAAACTGTTTTTT NA TRBV20-1 TRBD1 TRBJ1-4
CASSLSSKQGGETQYF TGCGCCAGCAGCTTATCATCTAAACAGGGTGGAGAGACCCAGTACTTC NA TRBV5-1 NA TRBJ2-5
CASSRTGGDTEAFF TGTGCCAGCAGTAGGACAGGAGGGGACACTGAAGCTTTCTTT NA TRBV28 TRBD1 TRBJ1-1
CASSLSRQGRSGVAFF TGTGCCAGCAGTTTATCGAGACAGGGGAGGTCGGGGGTAGCTTTCTTT once TRBV27 TRBD1 TRBJ1-1
CASSSIAGATYEQYF TGTGCCAGCAGCTCTATAGCGGGAGCGACCTACGAGCAGTACTTC NA TRBV11-2 TRBD2 TRBJ2-7
CSVADSPNYGYTF TGCAGCGTTGCGGACTCCCCTAACTATGGCTACACCTTC NA TRBV29-1 NA TRBJ1-2
CASSPRTSGSYEQYF TGTGCCAGCAGCCCCCGGACTAGCGGGAGTTACGAGCAGTACTTC once TRBV7-6 TRBD2 TRBJ2-7
CASRQNTEAFF TGTGCCAGCCGACAGAACACTGAAGCTTTCTTT NA TRBV6-5 NA TRBJ1-1
CASSSDNEAFF TGTGCCAGCAGTTCGGACAATGAAGCTTTCTTT NA TRBV12-3/TRBV12-4 NA TRBJ1-1
CASSLYRGRETEAFF TGCGCCAGCAGCCTGTACAGGGGAAGAGAAACTGAAGCTTTCTTT NA TRBV5-1 TRBD1 TRBJ1-1
CASSQGPTENYGYTF TGCGCCAGCAGCCAAGGCCCGACGGAGAACTATGGCTACACCTTC once TRBV4-1 NA TRBJ1-2
CASSLQVNTEAFF TGTGCCAGCAGCCTACAGGTGAACACTGAAGCTTTCTTT NA TRBV7-8 NA TRBJ1-1
CASSLGQGSGNQPQHF TGTGCCAGCAGCCTGGGACAGGGGAGCGGCAATCAGCCCCAGCATTTT NA TRBV5-6 TRBD1 TRBJ1-5
CSAGLAGTYNEQFF TGCAGCGCCGGACTAGCGGGAACATACAATGAGCAGTTCTTC once TRBV29-1 TRBD2 TRBJ2-1
CASSQDPGGLNTIYF TGTGCCAGCAGCCAAGACCCTGGCGGGCTCAACACCATATATTTT few TRBV3-1/TRBV3-2 NA TRBJ1-3
CASSFRVPFMNTEAFF TGTGCCAGCAGCTTCAGGGTTCCCTTTATGAACACTGAAGCTTTCTTT NA TRBV5-5 NA TRBJ1-1
CASSLNGGSGETQYF TGTGCCAGCAGCTTAAACGGCGGGAGTGGTGAGACCCAGTACTTC NA TRBV11-1 TRBD2 TRBJ2-5
CASSLAGQGTGELFF TGTGCTAGCAGCTTAGCGGGACAGGGGACCGGGGAGCTGTTTTTT NA TRBV7-7 TRBD1 TRBJ2-2
CASSLQNNSPLHF TGTGCCAGCAGCTTACAGAATAATTCACCCCTCCACTTT NA TRBV7-3 NA TRBJ1-6
CASSGTEGETQYF TGTGCCAGTAGTGGGACAGAGGGGGAGACCCAGTACTTC NA TRBV19 TRBD1 TRBJ2-5
CASNQGARGNTIYF TGTGCCAGCAACCAGGGGGCGAGGGGAAACACCATATATTTT NA TRBV3-1/TRBV3-2 TRBD1 TRBJ1-3
CASTQQDTQYF TGTGCCAGCACCCAACAAGATACGCAGTATTTT NA TRBV6-6 NA TRBJ2-3
CASSPGLAGAVEQYF TGTGCCAGCAGTCCCGGACTAGCGGGAGCTGTCGAGCAGTACTTC NA TRBV28 TRBD2 TRBJ2-7
CAISESGQVTGYTF TGTGCCATCAGTGAGTCGGGACAGGTAACTGGCTACACCTTC NA TRBV10-3 TRBD1 TRBJ1-2
CASSSGQASSSGANVLTF TGTGCCAGCTCATCGGGACAGGCGTCATCCTCTGGGGCCAACGTCCTGACTTTC NA TRBV18 TRBD1 TRBJ2-6
CASSLPTGKNTEAFF TGCGCCAGCAGCCTTCCGACAGGAAAGAACACTGAAGCTTTCTTT NA TRBV4-1 NA TRBJ1-1